This is a list of T cell receptor beta chains from one sample in a study of CD8 T cells in ankylosing spondylitis. TCRdb re-analysed the 5' RACE reads in MiXCR, keeping a single row per CDR3 protein. The sample holds fewer than 250,000 distinct CDR3 sequences; roughly 32% are singletons and the top ten take approximately 4.4%. The specimen sequenced was blood, either unsorted or a sorted T cell fraction (not recorded which). All receptors come from a male donor with ankylosing spondylitis or in good health (not recorded which). The CDR3 runs from the conserved cysteine through the conserved F or W. D genes are given only for firm matches. Clone size is stated in some rows and not others, as once, few, many or a class when expanded.

D gene,J gene,V gene,clone size,CDR3 protein,CDR3 DNA
NA,TRBJ2-3,TRBV27,NA,CASSTQTPTDTQYF,TGTGCCAGCTCTACACAAACCCCCACAGATACGCAGTATTTT
NA,TRBJ1-5,TRBV7-6,NA,CASSLQPGMGNRPQHF,TGTGCCAGCTCCCTTCAGCCTGGGATGGGCAATCGGCCCCAGCATTTT
NA,TRBJ2-5,TRBV29-1,NA,CSATGFEETQYF,TGCAGCGCCACAGGGTTCGAAGAGACCCAGTACTTC
NA,TRBJ2-2,TRBV11-1,few,CASSLAGAGELFF,TGTGCCAGCAGCTTAGCGGGTGCCGGGGAGCTGTTTTTT
NA,TRBJ2-7,TRBV20-1,NA,CSAPEATPSYEQYF,TGCAGTGCGCCTGAGGCAACACCCTCCTACGAGCAGTACTTC
NA,TRBJ2-3,TRBV27,few,CASSHTLGADTQYF,TGTGCCAGCAGTCACACCCTGGGGGCAGATACGCAGTATTTT
TRBD2,TRBJ2-3,TRBV27,few,CASSLRLAEFTDTQYF,TGTGCCAGCAGTTTACGGCTAGCGGAATTCACAGATACGCAGTATTTT
NA,TRBJ2-7,TRBV12-3/TRBV12-4,NA,CASSPQGSAEQYF,TGTGCCAGCAGCCCACAAGGGTCCGCCGAGCAGTACTTC
NA,TRBJ2-7,TRBV28,few,CASSFGRGEQYF,TGTGCCAGCAGCTTCGGTAGAGGGGAGCAGTACTTC
NA,TRBJ2-3,TRBV20-1,few,CSASSATDTQYF,TGCAGTGCTAGCTCGGCCACAGATACGCAGTATTTT
TRBD1,TRBJ1-2,TRBV12-3/TRBV12-4,few,CASETGQGGGYTF,TGTGCCAGCGAGACCGGACAGGGTGGTGGCTACACCTTC
NA,TRBJ1-1,TRBV4-1,NA,CASGQEFTEAFF,TGCGCCAGCGGGCAAGAGTTCACTGAAGCTTTCTTT
TRBD1,TRBJ2-5,TRBV12-3/TRBV12-4,NA,CASSSRTGGVETQYF,TGTGCCAGCAGTTCGAGGACAGGGGGCGTCGAGACCCAGTACTTC
TRBD1,TRBJ2-7,TRBV7-9,NA,CASSQSDRGQYEQYF,TGTGCCAGCAGCCAATCGGACAGGGGACAATACGAGCAGTACTTC
TRBD1,TRBJ2-7,TRBV29-1,many,CSVLLTGAWEYF,TGCAGCGTACTCCTGACAGGGGCCTGGGAGTACTTC
TRBD2,TRBJ2-3,TRBV7-6,few,CASSLGGGGTADTQYF,TGTGCCAGCAGCTTAGGTGGGGGGGGAACGGCAGATACGCAGTATTTT
NA,TRBJ2-5,TRBV29-1,few,CSVRGSRAETQYF,TGCAGCGTTCGGGGGTCTCGAGCGGAGACCCAGTACTTC
TRBD1,TRBJ2-7,TRBV9,NA,CASSADGGQASYEQYF,TGTGCCAGCAGCGCAGACGGGGGACAGGCCTCCTACGAGCAGTACTTC
NA,TRBJ2-7,TRBV11-2,once,CASSPQPVSYEQYF,TGTGCCAGCAGCCCCCAACCCGTCTCCTACGAGCAGTACTTC
NA,TRBJ2-1,TRBV20-1,NA,CSAGDGESSYNEQFF,TGCAGTGCGGGGGACGGAGAGAGCTCCTACAATGAGCAGTTCTTC
NA,TRBJ1-1,TRBV20-1,few,CSARAQGQGNTEAFF,TGCAGTGCTAGAGCCCAGGGGCAGGGCAACACTGAAGCTTTCTTT
TRBD2,TRBJ2-3,TRBV3-1,NA,CASSQSGGPITDTQYF,TGTGCCAGCAGCCAAAGCGGGGGCCCTATCACAGATACGCAGTATTTT
TRBD2,TRBJ2-3,TRBV24-1,few,CATSATGGRSDTQYF,TGTGCCACCAGTGCGACGGGGGGGCGATCAGACACGCAGTATTTT
TRBD2,TRBJ2-3,TRBV25-1,few,CASSEGNNAGGADTQYF,TGTGCCAGCAGTGAAGGGAACAACGCGGGGGGCGCAGATACGCAGTATTTT
NA,TRBJ2-7,TRBV29-1,few,CSVEVENYSYEQYF,TGCAGCGTTGAAGTAGAGAACTACTCCTACGAGCAGTACTTC
NA,TRBJ1-2,TRBV6-1,few,CASTRRGAYGYTF,TGTGCCAGCACCAGACGAGGGGCGTATGGCTACACCTTC
NA,TRBJ1-2,TRBV20-1,NA,CSATGVNGYTF,TGCAGTGCGACGGGGGTTAATGGCTACACCTTC
TRBD1,TRBJ1-5,TRBV27,NA,CASSDRGRGQPQHF,TGTGCCAGCAGTGACAGGGGGCGAGGGCAGCCCCAGCATTTT
NA,TRBJ2-5,TRBV18,NA,CASSVQEETQYF,TGTGCCAGCTCAGTCCAGGAAGAGACCCAGTACTTC
TRBD1,TRBJ2-1,TRBV10-3,many,CAISAPRGDSYNEQFF,TGTGCCATCAGTGCCCCGCGAGGGGACAGTTACAATGAGCAGTTCTTC
TRBD2,TRBJ2-5,TRBV20-1,NA,CSAQSGGAGIGQETQYF,TGCAGTGCCCAGAGCGGGGGGGCTGGGATAGGCCAAGAGACCCAGTACTTC
TRBD1,TRBJ2-6,TRBV28,NA,CASTPTGTGANVLTF,TGTGCCAGCACACCGACAGGGACCGGGGCCAACGTCCTGACTTTC
TRBD2,TRBJ2-3,TRBV20-1,few,CSASSLSGAGLRDTQYF,TGCAGTGCTAGCTCCCTTAGCGGGGCCGGGCTTAGAGATACGCAGTATTTT
TRBD2,TRBJ2-5,TRBV29-1,NA,CSVETSGGWGESQYF,TGCAGCGTCGAAACTAGCGGGGGCTGGGGAGAGAGCCAGTACTTC
NA,TRBJ2-4,TRBV25-1,once,CASSDSGSDIQYF,TGTGCCAGCAGTGATTCAGGATCTGACATTCAGTACTTC
TRBD2,TRBJ2-5,TRBV20-1,NA,CSASKRGQETQYF,TGCAGTGCTAGCAAGCGGGGGCAAGAGACCCAGTACTTC
TRBD1,TRBJ2-7,TRBV5-6,many,CASSLVRDSYEQYF,TGTGCCAGCAGCTTAGTCCGGGACAGCTACGAGCAGTACTTC
NA,TRBJ2-7,TRBV20-1,few,CSAAGDYEQYF,TGCAGTGCTGCAGGGGACTACGAGCAGTACTTC
TRBD1,TRBJ2-5,TRBV5-5,many,CASSRGLETQYF,TGTGCCAGCAGCAGGGGGCTGGAGACCCAGTACTTC
TRBD1,TRBJ2-1,TRBV5-1,few,CASSSPYDRGAHNEQFF,TGCGCCAGCAGCTCCCCTTACGACAGGGGTGCCCACAATGAGCAGTTCTTC
NA,TRBJ1-2,TRBV20-1,NA,CSASRDTIYGYTF,TGCAGTGCTAGCCGGGACACAATCTATGGCTACACCTTC
NA,TRBJ2-2,TRBV7-9,once,CASSDLNTGTVTGELFF,TGTGCCAGCAGCGACCTCAATACCGGGACCGTAACCGGGGAGCTGTTTTTT
NA,TRBJ2-5,TRBV20-1,NA,CSARDWDQETQYF,TGCAGTGCTAGAGACTGGGACCAAGAGACCCAGTACTTC
NA,TRBJ2-3,TRBV12-3/TRBV12-4,NA,CASTSGGNDTQYF,TGTGCCAGCACGTCGGGGGGCAACGATACGCAGTATTTT
NA,TRBJ1-2,TRBV10-3,few,CAISDSQGYTF,TGTGCCATCAGTGACTCCCAGGGCTACACCTTC
NA,TRBJ2-7,TRBV5-6,few,CASSLVGGFDEQYF,TGTGCCAGCAGCTTGGTGGGGGGTTTCGACGAGCAGTACTTC
NA,TRBJ2-1,TRBV20-1,NA,CSARVQSVSGQTRYNEQFF,TGCAGTGCTAGAGTTCAGTCGGTTAGCGGACAGACCCGTTACAATGAGCAGTTCTTC
TRBD1,TRBJ2-7,TRBV28,few,CASRPTGTASYEQYF,TGTGCCAGCAGACCCACCGGGACAGCATCCTACGAGCAGTACTTC
NA,TRBJ1-1,TRBV12-3/TRBV12-4,few,CASTPVRSDTEAFF,TGTGCCAGCACTCCGGTTAGATCGGACACTGAAGCTTTCTTT